This T cell receptor beta chain was identified in a study of cytomegalovirus exposure and HLA in healthy donors. Study in general: A later analysis reported the same platform for the 120 or so validation repertoires and the roughly 630 first-cohort repertoires. Study outcomes and limitations: Cytomegalovirus-associated TCR beta chains were listed, numbering 150 to 200. The classifier, whose performance was assessed in both the original and validation cohorts, reportedly diagnosed cytomegalovirus status with high specificity and sensitivity.

Libraries were prepared by immunoSEQ multiplex PCR; TCRdb keeps only in-frame clonotypes and omits some of them. The table shows 100,000 to 150,000 clones, with 89% occurring only once. The V and J ends lost 1 base and 4 bases respectively, with 12 bases between them. The CDR3 has 15 amino acids. Germline-derived CDR1 and CDR2 are SGHDT and YYEEEE. On this clone: Antigen: not known.

Sample: PBMCs. This TCR was recovered from a woman in her late teens or twenties in good health and CMV-seronegative. The chain has TRBV5-6 and TRBJ1-3; D may be TRBD1 (5 bases). The CDR3 region is CASSLSIRAGNTIYF. CDR3 DNA sequence: TGTGCCAGCAGCTTGAGCATCAGGGCGGGAAACACCATATATTTT.